These T cell receptor beta chains were read from a single sample in a study of shared clonotypes between healthy human individuals. The assay was immunoSEQ multiplex PCR, and TCRdb's table has in-frame clones only and misses some. The top ten clones hold roughly 1.4% of a sample with roughly 1 million clones, approximately 72% of them seen once. The specimen sequenced was memory CD4+ T cells sorted from blood. These receptors were collected from a man younger than 30 in good health. Each CDR3 is given with its conserved first and last residue. Fields, in order: V gene, clone size, J gene, D gene, CDR3 DNA, CDR3 protein. D genes are given only for firm matches. Some rows have no size entry. The others give once, few or many, or a class for an expanded clone.

TRBV14	.	TRBJ1-2	TRBD1	TGTGCCAGCAGCCAACAGGGGGCTCGGTATGGCTACACCTTC	CASSQQGARYGYTF
TRBV5-1	.	TRBJ1-1	TRBD1	TGCGCCAGCAGCTCCGGGACAGTTGCATCTCAGGGTGAAGCTTTCTTT	CASSSGTVASQGEAFF
TRBV10-2	.	TRBJ1-5	TRBD1	TGCGCCAGCAGGGGCGGGACAGGGGGCTACAGCAATCAGCCCCAGCATTTT	CASRGGTGGYSNQPQHF
TRBV29-1	.	TRBJ2-5	.	TGCAGCCTCCGGCTAGGGGAGACCCAGTACTTC	CSLRLGETQYF
TRBV5-6	once	TRBJ2-3	.	TGTGCCAGCAGCCGTAGACTGGTACCCCAAGATACGCAGTATTTT	CASSRRLVPQDTQYF
TRBV5-4	.	TRBJ2-7	TRBD2	TGTGCCAGCAGCTTGAGAACCGGGACTAGGGAATACGAGCAGTACTTC	CASSLRTGTREYEQYF
TRBV7-2	.	TRBJ2-5	TRBD1	TGTGCCAGCAGCCTCGGGACAGGGTCAGAGACCCAGTACTTC	CASSLGTGSETQYF
TRBV7-7	.	TRBJ2-2	TRBD2	TGTGCTAGCAGCTCCCGACTAGCGGGGACTAACACCGGGGAGCTGTTTTTT	CASSSRLAGTNTGELFF
TRBV30	.	TRBJ2-7	.	TGTGCCTGGAGTGTACGGCCAGGGAGAAACGAGCAGTACTTC	CAWSVRPGRNEQYF
TRBV19	.	TRBJ1-1	TRBD1	TGTGCCAGTAGTAGACAGGGTAGCAGGACTGAAGCTTTCTTT	CASSRQGSRTEAFF
TRBV4-3	.	TRBJ2-1	TRBD2	TGCGCCAGCAGCCTGCAGACTAGCGGGAGGGGTCGCAATGAGCAGTTCTTC	CASSLQTSGRGRNEQFF
TRBV25-1	.	TRBJ1-2	.	TGTGCCAGCAGTGAATATTCGACCGGGAACGGCTACACCTTC	CASSEYSTGNGYTF
TRBV11-2	.	TRBJ1-2	.	TGTGCCAGCAGCCCGGTGGACTGGCCTAATTATGGCTACACCTTC	CASSPVDWPNYGYTF
TRBV6-4	many	TRBJ2-7	.	TGTGCCAGCAGTGACTCGAAAGGCAGGGAGATCTACGAGCAGTACTTC	CASSDSKGREIYEQYF
TRBV27	.	TRBJ1-4	.	TGTGCCAGCAGTCTCACCCGGGTCCATGAAAAACTGTTTTTT	CASSLTRVHEKLFF
TRBV5-4	many	TRBJ1-2	.	TGTGCCAGCAGCTTGGCCATGGATAACTATGGCTACACCTTC	CASSLAMDNYGYTF
TRBV6-5	once	TRBJ1-1	TRBD1	TGTGCCAGCAGACCTACAGGGGCCTTCGAAGCTTTCTTT	CASRPTGAFEAFF
TRBV4-3	.	TRBJ2-1	TRBD2	TGCGCCAGCAGCCAAGATAGCGGGAGGGGGGATGAGCAGTTCTTC	CASSQDSGRGDEQFF
TRBV21-1	.	TRBJ2-7	.	TGTGCCAGCTGCATCCCGGGACAGGGCTCCTACGAGCAGTACTTC	CASCIPGQGSYEQYF
TRBV19	.	TRBJ2-1	.	TGTGCCAGTAGTCCTAACAGGGACAATGAGCAGTTCTTC	CASSPNRDNEQFF
TRBV20-1	.	TRBJ2-7	.	TGCAGTGCTAGCGAGCAGTACTTC	CSASEQYF
TRBV6-1	.	TRBJ2-5	TRBD2	TGTGCCAGCCGGACTAGCGGCCAAGAGACCCAGTACTTC	CASRTSGQETQYF
TRBV19	.	TRBJ1-1	.	TGTGCCAGTTCTGATAGGGGGTTGGGCACTGAAGCTTTCTTT	CASSDRGLGTEAFF
TRBV18	.	TRBJ1-3	.	TGTGCCAGCTCACCGGGGAACACCATATATTTT	CASSPGNTIYF
TRBV9	.	TRBJ2-3	.	TGTGCCAGCAGCGTAGGGGCTAGCATTACAGATACGCAGTATTTT	CASSVGASITDTQYF
TRBV6-1	.	TRBJ1-4	.	TGTGCCAGCAGTGAATCCAGGTGGCAAGCCGTGCGTGAAAAACTGTTTTTT	CASSESRWQAVREKLFF
TRBV25-1	once	TRBJ1-4	TRBD1	TGTGCCAGCAGAAGAGGACAGGATGAAAAACTGTTTTTT	CASRRGQDEKLFF
TRBV7-3	once	TRBJ2-1	.	TGTGCCAGCAGCCTCGAGAAGAGCTCCTACAATGAGCAGTTCTTC	CASSLEKSSYNEQFF
TRBV9	.	TRBJ2-3	.	TGTGCCAGCAGCGTAGGGGCGACTAGCACAGATACGCAGTATTTT	CASSVGATSTDTQYF
TRBV6-4	.	TRBJ1-1	.	TGTGCCAGCAGTGGGTCGCAGGGGACTGAAGCTTTCTTT	CASSGSQGTEAFF
TRBV28	.	TRBJ1-2	.	TGTGCCAGCAGTTTACAGGGGAGAGGCTACACCTTC	CASSLQGRGYTF
TRBV9	once	TRBJ1-1	TRBD1	TGTGCCAGCAGCGCCTCGGGACAGGGAACTGAAGCTTTCTTT	CASSASGQGTEAFF
TRBV30	.	TRBJ1-5	TRBD1	TGTGCCTGGACTCCGGGACAGGGAGGATATCAGCCCCAGCATTTT	CAWTPGQGGYQPQHF
TRBV6-6	once	TRBJ1-5	.	TGTGCCAGCAGTTACGCGGAGAGCAATCAGCCCCAGCATTTT	CASSYAESNQPQHF
TRBV2	.	TRBJ2-5	TRBD1	TGTGCCAGCAGTGTGGACAGGGGCGCCACGGAGACCCAGTACTTC	CASSVDRGATETQYF
TRBV28	.	TRBJ1-3	TRBD1	TGTGCCAGCAGGTCGGGACAGGGGTCATCTGGAAACACCATATATTTT	CASRSGQGSSGNTIYF
TRBV18	.	TRBJ1-4	.	TGTGCCAGCTCGAGCCAGGGTCCAACTAATGAAAAACTGTTTTTT	CASSSQGPTNEKLFF
TRBV18	.	TRBJ1-2	.	TGTGCCAGCTCGTCAACAGAGACCAACTATGGCTACACCTTC	CASSSTETNYGYTF
TRBV18	.	TRBJ2-7	TRBD1	TGTGCCAGCTCAACAGGGGACGCCTACGAGCAGTACTTC	CASSTGDAYEQYF
TRBV6-5	few	TRBJ1-2	.	TGTGCCAGCAGTGTATTGGGAAGGAACTATGGCTACACCTTC	CASSVLGRNYGYTF
TRBV18	.	TRBJ1-1	.	TGTGCCAGCTCTCACGGCGGGGGGGGCACTGAAGCTTTCTTT	CASSHGGGGTEAFF
TRBV6-1	.	TRBJ1-5	.	TGTGCCACCCAAGTCGACTATAGCAATCAGCCCCAGCATTTT	CATQVDYSNQPQHF
TRBV9	few	TRBJ2-2	.	TGTGCCAGCAGCCCCGCCCAGCCGAACACCGGGGAGCTGTTTTTT	CASSPAQPNTGELFF
TRBV21-1	.	TRBJ2-1	.	TGTGCCAGCAGCAAGACTAGCACCTACAATGAGCAGTTCTTC	CASSKTSTYNEQFF
TRBV28	.	TRBJ1-1	.	TGTGCCAGCAGTCCTCCGGGACCCCAAGAAGCTTTCTTT	CASSPPGPQEAFF
TRBV10-1	.	TRBJ1-2	.	TGCGCCAGCAGTGCCGGATCCGCTAACTATGGCTACACCTTC	CASSAGSANYGYTF
TRBV14	many	TRBJ2-3	TRBD1	TGTGCCAGCAGCCAAGATATAGGGACAGGGAAAAGAGATACGCAGTATTTT	CASSQDIGTGKRDTQYF
TRBV27	.	TRBJ2-1	.	TGTGCCAGCACTGCCGACAGTTACTACAATGAGCAGTTCTTC	CASTADSYYNEQFF
TRBV18	few	TRBJ2-6	.	TGTGCCAGCTCACCAAAACAACCAGGTTCTACCTCTGGGGCCAACGTCCTGACTTTC	CASSPKQPGSTSGANVLTF
TRBV10-3	.	TRBJ1-1	.	TGTGCCATCAGTGATTTGAACACTGAAGCTTTCTTT	CAISDLNTEAFF
TRBV30	.	TRBJ1-5	.	TGTGCCTGGAGTGTCGGAGGAACGAGCAATCAGCCCCAGCATTTT	CAWSVGGTSNQPQHF
TRBV29-1	.	TRBJ2-7	TRBD1	TGCAGCGTTGAAACAGGGGCCGAGCAGTACTTC	CSVETGAEQYF
TRBV5-6	once	TRBJ1-2	.	TGTGCCAGCAGCTTGGGCGCTGGCTATGGCTACACCTTC	CASSLGAGYGYTF